These 3 T cell receptor beta chains share one sample of origin, sequenced in a study of shared clonotypes between healthy human individuals (dated by TCRdb to 2019 to 2021). Library creation used the immunoSEQ multiplex PCR assay. TCRdb took over this immuneACCESS table, retaining in-frame rearrangements with V and J assigned. Such tables are incomplete; in checked studies, under half of the missing clones stem from an unresolved V gene, and the remainder is unexplained. The sample table lists over 1.5 million clones, under 99% of them with a count of one. The biggest ten clones account for 0.4% to 0.45% of the sample. The sample was naive CD4+ T cells sorted from blood. This sample's cell subset or site label indicates: CD45RA+ positively selected. Source of these receptors: a young man in good health.

This rearrangement joins TRBV7-9 to TRBJ2-7; 9 bases align to TRBD1. The germline V gene has CDR1 SEHNR and CDR2 FQNEAQ (reference sequence). The CDR3 length is 15 residues. The V and J ends lost 5 bases and 1 base, in that order; junction bases with no gene match: 6. The CDR3 loop reads CASSLQGAGSYEQYF. In DNA form, the CDR3 reads TGTGCCAGCAGCCTACAGGGGGCAGGATCCTACGAGCAGTACTTC.

In its sample, this clone was seen once. Other nucleotide sequences from this sample produce the same CDR3. The CDR3 sequence: CASSLVGATEAFF. In DNA form, the CDR3 reads TGCGCCAGCAGCTTGGTTGGGGCCACTGAAGCTTTCTTT. This chain joins TRBV5-1 and TRBJ1-1; possible D gene TRBD1, 5 bases. CDR3 length: 13 amino acids. Trimming removed 0 bases from V and 4 bases from J, with 7 bases in between. CDR1 SGHRS and CDR2 YFSETQ come from the germline V gene.

The chain carries TRBV7-9 and TRBJ2-1, with D unclear. This CDR3 spans 14 amino acids. Trimming cost V 1 base and J 7 bases, with 11 bases left between them. Per the germline V gene, CDR1 is SEHNR and CDR2 is FQNEAQ (reference sequence). The DNA of the CDR3 is TGTGCCAGCAGCTTAGTTGTTAGCCCTAATGAGCAGTTCTTC. It codes for CASSLVVSPNEQFF.